This record covers a single T cell receptor beta chain. This sample was included in a study of control samples from healthy donors and cancer patients. Trimming took 0 bases from V and 7 from J; bases not matched to a gene: 8. CDR1 and CDR2 from the germline V gene are MNHNY and SVGAGI (reference sequence). The CDR3 is made up of 16 amino acids. TCRdb keeps only in-frame clones here, not all; method: immunoSEQ multiplex PCR. The repertoire shows under 200,000 clones; the top ten hold under 2.5%. The V call is TRBV6-6, the J call TRBJ1-5, with TRBD1 identical over 8 bases. Material: blood. The sequence was collected from a woman younger than 45 in good health. This CDR3 is CASSYSGQGAWQPQHF. In DNA form, the CDR3 reads TGTGCCAGCAGTTACTCGGGGCAGGGGGCATGGCAGCCCCAGCATTTT.